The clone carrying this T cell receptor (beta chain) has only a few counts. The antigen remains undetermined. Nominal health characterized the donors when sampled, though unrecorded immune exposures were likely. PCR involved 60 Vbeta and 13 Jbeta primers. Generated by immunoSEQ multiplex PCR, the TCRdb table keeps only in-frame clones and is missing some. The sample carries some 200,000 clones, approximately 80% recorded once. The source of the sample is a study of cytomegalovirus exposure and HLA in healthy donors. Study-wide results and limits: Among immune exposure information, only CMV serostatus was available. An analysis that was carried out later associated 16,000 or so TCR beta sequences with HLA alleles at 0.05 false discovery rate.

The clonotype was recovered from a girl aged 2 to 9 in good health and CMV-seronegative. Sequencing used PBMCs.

The CDR3 loop is CASTKEPGIPTYEQYF. The CDR3 nucleotides are TGCGCCAGCACTAAAGAACCAGGGATACCCACCTACGAGCAGTACTTC. The chain recombines TRBV5-1 with TRBJ2-7, with a tentative D call TRBD1 (5 bases). Trimming took off 6 bases at V and 2 bases at J, with 21 bases between the two ends. The CDR3 has 16 amino acids. Germline V gene data show CDR1 as SGHRS and CDR2 as YFSETQ.